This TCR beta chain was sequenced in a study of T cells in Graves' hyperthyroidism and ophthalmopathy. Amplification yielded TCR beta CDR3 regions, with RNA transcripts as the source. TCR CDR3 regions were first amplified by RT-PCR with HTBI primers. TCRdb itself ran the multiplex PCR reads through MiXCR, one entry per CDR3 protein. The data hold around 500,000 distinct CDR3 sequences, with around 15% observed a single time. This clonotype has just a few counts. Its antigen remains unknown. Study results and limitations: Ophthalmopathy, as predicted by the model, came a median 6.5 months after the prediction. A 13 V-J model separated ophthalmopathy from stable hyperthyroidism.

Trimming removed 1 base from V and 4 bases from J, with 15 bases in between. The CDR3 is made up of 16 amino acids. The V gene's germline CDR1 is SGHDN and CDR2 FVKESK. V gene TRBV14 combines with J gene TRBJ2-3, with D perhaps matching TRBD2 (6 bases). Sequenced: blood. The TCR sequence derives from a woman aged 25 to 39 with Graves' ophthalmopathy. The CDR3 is CASSQGRAPPSDTQYF. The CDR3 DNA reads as TGTGCCAGCAGCCAAGGGAGGGCCCCCCCATCAGATACGCAGTATTTT.